The 17 T cell receptor beta chains listed next were all sequenced from one sample in a study of cytomegalovirus exposure and HLA in healthy donors. The PCR was carried out with 60 Vbeta primers and 13 Jbeta primers. Only in-frame clones appear in the TCRdb table, and some are missing; sequencing was by immunoSEQ multiplex PCR. The repertoire holds about 88,000 clones, with 80% to 90% as singletons. Material: PBMCs. These receptors all stem from a man aged 18 to 29 in good health and CMV-seronegative.

The V and J genes are TRBV11-2 and TRBJ2-2; 11 bases map to TRBD1. V lost 1 base to trimming and J lost 16 bases; unmatched junction nucleotides: 17. Germline V gene lookup returns CDR1 SGHAT and CDR2 FQNNGV. This CDR3 region has 17 residues. CDR3 coding DNA: TGTGCCAGCAGCTTAGCGGCTGGGACAGGGGGTACCGGGGATACGTTTTTT. Its protein is CASSLAAGTGGTGDTFF.

A single count supports this clone. CDR3 in amino acids: CASSGHLMNTEAFF. The DNA for the CDR3 is TGTGCCAGCAGTGGACATCTTATGAACACTGAAGCTTTCTTT. The V gene is TRBV6-1, the J gene TRBJ1-1; no clear D gene. Germline CDR1 MNHNS, CDR2 SASEGT. The CDR3 extends over 14 amino acids. V dropped 4 bases and J dropped 0 bases, with 9 bases sitting between them.

This sequence joins TRBV27 and TRBJ1-6; 10 bases map to TRBD1. CDR3 size: 15 residues. Losses at the gene ends were 6 bases for V and 6 bases for J; bases not matched to a gene: 5. The germline V gene encodes CDR1 MNHEY and CDR2 SMNVEV (reference sequence). The DNA of the CDR3 is TGTGCCAGCAGAGAATGGACAGGGGGTAATTCACCCCTCCACTTT. This encodes CASREWTGGNSPLHF.

The chain carries TRBV2 and TRBJ1-1; TRBD1 aligns across 7 bases. Looked up from germline, CDR1 is SNHLY and CDR2 is FYNNEI. V was pared by 5 bases and J by 1 base, with 4 bases of the junction left unmatched. The CDR3 loop spans 14 amino acids. CDR3 amino acids: CASSRRQGNTEAFF. The CDR3, as DNA: TGTGCCAGCAGTCGGAGACAGGGGAACACTGAAGCTTTCTTT.

The chain joins TRBV6-4 to TRBJ1-1; D perhaps matches TRBD1 (5 bases). This CDR3 has 13 residues. Germline V gene sequence: CDR1 MRHNA, CDR2 SNTAGT. Trimming took 6 bases from V and 1 from J, leaving 9 bases between them. The CDR3 DNA follows: TGTGCCAGCAGCCAGGGCGAGAACACTGAAGCTTTCTTT. Its protein is CASSQGENTEAFF.

This clone was counted once. The rearrangement joins TRBV11-1 to TRBJ2-3, with 10 bases that match TRBD2. Trimming cost V 5 bases and J 3 bases; bases outside gene matches: 5. Germline lookup yields CDR1 SGHAT and CDR2 FQDESV (reference sequence). This CDR3 has 15 residues. CDR3 nucleotides: TGTGCCAGCAGCCCCCTAGCGGGAGTGACAGATACGCAGTATTTT. Translating gives CASSPLAGVTDTQYF.

The chain employs TRBV28 and TRBJ2-5; a possible D gene is TRBD1 (5 bases). The CDR3 is made up of 14 amino acids. The V gene lost 2 bases and the J gene lost 2 bases, with 9 bases spanning the gap. The germline CDR1 and CDR2 sequences are MDHEN and SYDVKM. CDR3: CASSLQGSQETQYF. In nucleotides, the CDR3 is TGTGCCAGCAGTTTACAGGGCTCACAAGAGACCCAGTACTTC.

This chain uses TRBV6-5 with TRBJ2-7, with a possible D match to TRBD1 (6 bases). V was clipped by 6 bases and J by 6 bases, with 9 bases between them. CDR1 is MNHEY and CDR2 is SVGAGI in the germline V gene. The CDR3 extends over 11 amino acids. CDR3 in DNA: TGTGCCAGCAGCCAGGGGTCCGAGCAGTACTTC. It translates to CASSQGSEQYF.

The V gene is TRBV7-2, the J gene TRBJ2-1, with 7 bases fitting TRBD2. In germline, CDR1 is SGHTA, CDR2 FQGNSA. The CDR3 is 15 residues long. With 1 base clipped from V and 4 bases from J, the junction kept 4 bases outside the gene matches. The DNA for the CDR3 is TGTGCCAGCAGCTTAGGACTAGCCTGGTACAATGAGCAGTTCTTC. Translation gives CASSLGLAWYNEQFF.

The chain couples TRBV5-1 to TRBJ2-7; 7 nucleotides agree with TRBD1. CDR3 length: 20 residues. Trimming at V came to 2 bases and at J to 0 bases, leaving 20 bases not matched to a gene. Germline CDR1 reads SGHRS; CDR2 reads YFSETQ. As DNA, the CDR3 is TGCGCCAGCAGCTTCGACTTGGCGAGTCAGGGGGTTTACAGCTCCTACGAGCAGTACTTC. Its protein is CASSFDLASQGVYSSYEQYF.

The chain carries TRBV4-1 and TRBJ2-7, with 8 bases matching TRBD1. CDR1 MGHRA and CDR2 YSYEKL come from the germline V gene. The CDR3 sequence is 16 residues long. The ends lost 4 bases at V and 3 bases at J; junction bases unmatched: 11. CDR3 in amino acids: CASSLGLDRANYEQYF. The CDR3 nucleotides read TGCGCCAGCAGCCTTGGCCTGGACAGGGCGAACTACGAGCAGTACTTC.

This chain links TRBV28 with TRBJ2-5; D remains ambiguous. The V end lost 6 bases, the J end lost 3 bases, and 26 bases lay between the germline ends. The CDR3 runs 18 residues. The germline V gene has CDR1 MDHEN and CDR2 SYDVKM. The CDR3 sequence is CASSSFSPRSESEETQYF. The CDR3 DNA is TGTGCCAGCAGCTCTTTTAGCCCCCGCAGCGAGTCGGAAGAGACCCAGTACTTC.

This clone was picked up one time. The V gene is TRBV5-6, the J gene TRBJ1-1; weak D call: TRBD1 (5 bases). In germline, CDR1 is SGHDT, CDR2 YYEEEE. The CDR3 spans 16 residues. The germline V and J ends were trimmed by 0 bases and 0 bases, with 12 bases remaining between them. CDR3 nucleotide sequence: TGTGCCAGCAGCTTGGGTGCGTCGGGGGTGAACACTGAAGCTTTCTTT. It is translated as CASSLGASGVNTEAFF.

This chain joins TRBV5-1 and TRBJ1-1; TRBD1 might be the D (5 bases). Per the germline V gene, CDR1 is SGHRS and CDR2 is YFSETQ. The V end lost 0 bases, the J end lost 2 bases, and 14 bases lay between the germline ends. The CDR3 is made up of 16 amino acids. In nucleotides, the CDR3 is TGCGCCAGCAGCTTGGAGGGGCCCCAATTTAACACTGAAGCTTTCTTT. Its translation is CASSLEGPQFNTEAFF.

The rearrangement uses TRBV4-2 and TRBJ2-1; D possibly corresponds to TRBD2 (5 bases). Germline loops: CDR1 LGHNA, CDR2 YNFKEQ. V gave up 1 base and J gave up 6 bases, with 10 bases separating them. The CDR3 loop spans 14 amino acids. CDR3 sequence: CASSQGRTSNEQFF. CDR3 sequence (DNA): TGTGCCAGCAGCCAAGGAAGAACTAGCAATGAGCAGTTCTTC.

The chain links TRBV18 to TRBJ1-5; weak D call: TRBD1 (6 bases). Germline lookup yields CDR1 KGHSH and CDR2 LQKENI. Trimming stripped 1 base from V and 7 bases from J, with 8 bases between. The CDR3 covers 13 residues. CDR3 sequence (DNA): TGTGCCAGCTCACCACTGGACAGCCAGCCCCAGCATTTT. This gives the protein CASSPLDSQPQHF.

The genes are TRBV5-4 and TRBJ2-2; TRBD2 matches 8 bases. The ends lost 2 bases at V and 3 bases at J; junction bases unmatched: 6. The CDR3 extends over 16 amino acids. Germline CDR1 and CDR2: SGHNT and YYREEE (reference sequence). CDR3 in DNA: TGTGCCAGCAGCTTCAAGCGGGAGATTGACACCGGGGAGCTGTTTTTT. As protein: CASSFKREIDTGELFF.